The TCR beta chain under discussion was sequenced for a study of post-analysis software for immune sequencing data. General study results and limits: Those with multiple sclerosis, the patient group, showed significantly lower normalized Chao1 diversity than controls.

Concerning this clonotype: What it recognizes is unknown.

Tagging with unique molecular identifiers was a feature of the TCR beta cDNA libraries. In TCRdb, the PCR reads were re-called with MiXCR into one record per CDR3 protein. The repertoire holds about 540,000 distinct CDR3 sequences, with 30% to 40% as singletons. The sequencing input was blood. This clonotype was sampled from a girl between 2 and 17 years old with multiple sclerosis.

Here the CDR3 DNA reads TGTGCCAGCAGCCAAGATTCGAGACAGGGACCCGCGGAAGCTTTCTTT. It codes for CASSQDSRQGPAEAFF. This rearrangement joins TRBV3-1 to TRBJ1-1; TRBD1 aligns across 7 bases. The ends lost 0 bases at V and 8 bases at J; junction bases unmatched: 12. Per the germline V gene, CDR1 is LGHDT and CDR2 is YNNKEL (reference sequence). This CDR3 region has 16 residues.